Listed below are T cell receptor beta chains from one sample, sequenced in a study of control samples from healthy donors and cancer patients. This table comes from immunoSEQ multiplex PCR, and its TCRdb copy is limited to in-frame clones, with some not included. The sample contains around 110,000 clones, approximately 90% of which appear only once. The sequenced material came from blood. The receptor set was obtained from a woman aged 70-85 years in good health. The CDR3 runs from the conserved cysteine through the conserved F or W. D genes are given only for firm matches. Size is stated for part of the rows, as once, few or many counts, or as a class when the clone is expanded.

V	size	J	D	CDR3	DNA
TRBV11-3	-	TRBJ1-6	-	CASSLVGPRKANSPLHF	TGTGCCAGCAGCTTAGTTGGTCCCCGAAAGGCGAATTCACCCCTCCACTTT
TRBV3-1/TRBV3-2	-	TRBJ1-1	TRBD1	CASSQADRVFQAFF	TGTGCCAGCAGCCAAGCGGACAGGGTTTTTCAAGCTTTCTTT
TRBV29-1	-	TRBJ2-1	-	CSVGGGISGYNEQFF	TGCAGCGTTGGGGGCGGGATAAGCGGGTACAATGAGCAGTTCTTC
TRBV18	-	TRBJ2-1	-	CASSRQNYNEQFF	TGTGCCAGCTCTCGTCAAAACTACAATGAGCAGTTCTTC
TRBV19	-	TRBJ2-5	-	CASRGRTGQETQYF	TGTGCCAGTAGGGGGAGGACCGGCCAAGAGACCCAGTACTTC
TRBV10-3	-	TRBJ1-5	-	CAISASGGQPQHF	TGTGCCATCAGTGCGTCGGGCGGGCAGCCCCAGCATTTT
TRBV19	-	TRBJ1-1	-	CASSIRGQGNTEAFF	TGTGCCAGTAGTATACGAGGCCAGGGGAACACTGAAGCTTTCTTT
TRBV5-4	-	TRBJ1-2	TRBD1	CASRTMARQGEAGYTF	TGTGCCAGCAGAACAATGGCCCGACAGGGGGAAGCAGGCTACACCTTC
TRBV7-9	-	TRBJ1-2	TRBD1	CASGLDRDTDYGYTF	TGTGCCAGCGGACTAGACAGGGATACGGACTATGGCTACACCTTC
TRBV5-4	-	TRBJ2-7	-	CASSLGTVYEQYF	TGTGCCAGCAGCTTGGGCACAGTGTACGAGCAGTACTTC
TRBV6-5	-	TRBJ1-2	-	CASSYAGLRGAYGYTF	TGTGCCAGCAGTTACGCGGGCCTTCGGGGGGCCTATGGCTACACCTTC
TRBV2	few	TRBJ1-2	-	CASEGSPNYGYTF	TGTGCCAGCGAGGGCAGTCCTAACTATGGCTACACCTTC
TRBV5-1	-	TRBJ1-4	TRBD1	CASRPGTGGEKLFF	TGCGCCAGCAGACCCGGGACAGGGGGAGAAAAACTGTTTTTT
TRBV7-3	-	TRBJ2-3	-	CASSPQGTFTDTQYF	TGTGCCAGCAGCCCCCAGGGGACATTCACAGATACGCAGTATTTT
TRBV7-8	-	TRBJ2-3	TRBD2	CASSRGSTLSGGAADTQYF	TGTGCCAGCAGCCGAGGATCTACGTTGAGCGGGGGGGCCGCAGATACGCAGTATTTT
TRBV6-5	-	TRBJ2-7	-	CASRAPLAALYEQYF	TGTGCCAGCAGAGCGCCCTTAGCGGCGCTCTACGAGCAGTACTTC
TRBV7-5	-	TRBJ2-7	-	CARSLVILEGFYEQYF	TGTGCCAGAAGCTTAGTGATTTTGGAGGGTTTTTACGAGCAGTACTTC
TRBV9	-	TRBJ2-2	-	CASSVDGGLPGYTGELFF	TGTGCCAGCAGCGTAGACGGTGGGCTCCCGGGGTACACCGGGGAGCTGTTTTTT
TRBV14	-	TRBJ2-1	TRBD2	CASSQDLLGGGAGDEQFF	TGTGCCAGCAGCCAAGATCTGCTAGGCGGGGGGGCCGGGGATGAGCAGTTCTTC
TRBV4-2	-	TRBJ2-1	TRBD2	CASSQPGLAGGNEQFF	TGTGCCAGCAGCCAACCGGGACTAGCGGGAGGCAATGAGCAGTTCTTC
TRBV19	-	TRBJ2-5	-	CASSIVGDEETQYF	TGTGCCAGTAGTATAGTAGGTGATGAAGAGACCCAGTACTTC
TRBV2	few	TRBJ1-4	TRBD1	CASSAQGAANEKLFF	TGTGCCAGCAGTGCCCAGGGGGCAGCTAATGAAAAACTGTTTTTT
TRBV5-6	-	TRBJ2-7	-	CASSPGPGYSYEQYF	TGTGCCAGCAGCCCGGGGCCGGGGTACTCCTACGAGCAGTACTTC
TRBV4-3	once	TRBJ2-7	TRBD2	CASSRLAGVNSYEQYF	TGCGCCAGCAGTAGACTAGCGGGGGTAAACTCCTACGAGCAGTACTTC
TRBV5-1	-	TRBJ2-1	-	CASSFLSGAAVSRNNEQFF	TGCGCCAGCAGCTTCTTATCTGGGGCGGCTGTTTCTCGGAACAATGAGCAGTTCTTC